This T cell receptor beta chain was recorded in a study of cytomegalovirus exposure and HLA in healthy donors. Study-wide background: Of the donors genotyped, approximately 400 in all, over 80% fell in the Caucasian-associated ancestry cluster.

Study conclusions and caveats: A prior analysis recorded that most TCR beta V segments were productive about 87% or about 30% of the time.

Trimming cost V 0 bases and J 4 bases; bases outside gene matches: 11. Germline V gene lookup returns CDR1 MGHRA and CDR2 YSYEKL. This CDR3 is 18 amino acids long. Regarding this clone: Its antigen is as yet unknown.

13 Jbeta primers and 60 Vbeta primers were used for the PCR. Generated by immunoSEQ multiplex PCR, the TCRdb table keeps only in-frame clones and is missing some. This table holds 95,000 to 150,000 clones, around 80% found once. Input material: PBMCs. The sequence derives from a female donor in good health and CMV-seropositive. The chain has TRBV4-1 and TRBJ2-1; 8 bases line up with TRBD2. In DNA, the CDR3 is TGCGCCAGCAGCCAAGATTCTCCAGCGGGGGAGCCATACAATGAGCAGTTCTTC. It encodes CASSQDSPAGEPYNEQFF.